This passage covers 11 T cell receptor beta chains from one sample sequenced in a study of shared clonotypes between healthy human individuals. Sequencing was performed with immunoSEQ multiplex PCR; in TCRdb, only in-frame clones are kept and a portion is missing. There are roughly 2,500,000 clones in the sample; 93% occur only once, and around 0.37% lies in the top ten. The sample was naive CD4+ T cells from PBMCs. As for subset: CD45RA+ positively selected. These receptors originate from a man aged 18 to 30 in good health. Some clones in this sample may be carry-over from other donors' samples.

This clone was picked up one time. The genes are TRBV28 and TRBJ2-2; 8 nucleotides match TRBD1. The CDR3 is 16 amino acids. V lost 6 bases and J lost 3; bases outside the gene matches: 9. Germline loops: CDR1 MDHEN, CDR2 SYDVKM. CDR3 in amino acids: CASRTGQGAYTGELFF. The DNA of the CDR3 is TGTGCCAGCAGAACAGGACAGGGAGCGTACACCGGGGAGCTGTTTTTT.

Of note for this clone: The sample holds other DNA sequences that translate to the same CDR3. The chain is built from TRBV7-9 and TRBJ1-1; D ambiguous. Trimming stripped 1 base from V and 1 base from J, with 7 bases between. In germline, CDR1 is SEHNR, CDR2 FQNEAQ (reference sequence). The CDR3 sequence is 14 residues long. The CDR3 loop reads CASSLEAGNTEAFF. The CDR3 nucleotides are TGTGCCAGCAGCTTAGAAGCAGGGAACACTGAAGCTTTCTTT.

The chain recombines TRBV5-1 with TRBJ2-5, with no clear D. The CDR3 is 16 amino acids. Trimming took off 0 bases at V and 1 base at J, with 13 bases between the two ends. From germline, CDR1 is SGHRS and CDR2 YFSETQ. CDR3 region: CASSLGALELQETQYF. The CDR3 DNA reads TGCGCCAGCAGCTTGGGGGCCCTGGAGCTCCAAGAGACCCAGTACTTC. The variable domain in full, with the rest retrieved from reference TRBV5-1 and TRBJ2-5, is KAGVTQTPRYLIKTRGQQVTLSCSPISGHRSVSWYQQTPGQGLQFLFEYFSETQRNKGNFPGRFSGRQFSNSRSEMNVSTLELGDSALYLCASSLGALELQETQYFGPGTRLLVL.

As for this clone: Additional DNA sequences in this sample encode the identical CDR3. J is TRBJ2-7 and V is TRBV6-5; no firm D call. This CDR3 contains 12 residues. Germline CDR1 is MNHEY and CDR2 is SVGAGI. The V gene lost 2 bases and the J gene lost 4 bases, with 6 bases spanning the gap. The CDR3 DNA follows: TGTGCCAGCAGTTACGCTGGGTACGAGCAGTACTTC. It encodes CASSYAGYEQYF.

The genes are TRBV11-3 and TRBJ2-1; D unresolved. Germline loops: CDR1 SGHNT, CDR2 YENEEA. V shed 5 bases and J shed 9 bases, with 14 bases lying between them. The CDR3 is 13 amino acids. The CDR3 region has the DNA TGTGCCAGCAGCCCCAGTCGAGTCACTGAGCAGTTCTTC. Encoded protein: CASSPSRVTEQFF.

This clone has just one count. The chain recombines TRBV9 with TRBJ1-1; maybe TRBD1 (6 bases). V shed 3 bases and J shed 4 bases, with 13 bases lying between them. The CDR3 runs 14 residues. Germline-derived CDR1 and CDR2 are SGDLS and YYNGEE. CDR3 in amino acids: CASSAQGSVTEAFF. CDR3 DNA sequence: TGTGCCAGCAGCGCCCAGGGGTCTGTCACTGAAGCTTTCTTT.

This clone has only one observation. The chain employs TRBV27 and TRBJ2-3; D remains unclear. CDR1 is MNHEY, CDR2 SMNVEV, per germline (reference sequence). Trimming left V 0 bases short and J 0 bases short, with 10 bases between. This CDR3 is built from 16 residues. The CDR3 DNA is TGTGCCAGCAGTTTATCAGTTGGCGCAAGCACAGATACGCAGTATTTT. As protein: CASSLSVGASTDTQYF.

This chain connects TRBV18 to TRBJ2-2; D is ambiguous. CDR3 length: 13 residues. Germline V gene data show CDR1 as KGHSH and CDR2 as LQKENI. Trimming took off 3 bases at V and 6 bases at J, with 8 bases between the two ends. The CDR3 DNA sequence: TGTGCCAGCTCACCTGACGCAGCCGGGGAGCTGTTTTTT. Its translation is CASSPDAAGELFF.

CDR3 region: CAISESMGQPQHF. The CDR3 DNA sequence: TGTGCCATCAGTGAGTCGATGGGGCAGCCCCAGCATTTT. This rearrangement joins TRBV10-3 to TRBJ1-5; D call uncertain. Per the germline V gene, CDR1 is ENHRY and CDR2 is SYGVKD. The V end was cut by 0 bases, the J end by 7 bases, with 7 bases between. This CDR3 region has 13 residues.

The genes are TRBV11-2 and TRBJ1-1, with TRBD1 identical over 7 bases. The germline V gene has CDR1 SGHAT and CDR2 FQNNGV. Trimming removed 1 base from V and 2 bases from J; junction bases left unmatched: 4. The CDR3 extends over 15 amino acids. The CDR3 DNA sequence: TGTGCCAGCAGCTTAGTTCACAGGGGAAACACTGAAGCTTTCTTT. This translates into CASSLVHRGNTEAFF. Full variable domain (remainder filled in from reference TRBV11-2 and TRBJ1-1): EAGVAQSPRYKIIEKRQSVAFWCNPISGHATLYWYQQILGQGPKLLIQFQNNGVVDDSQLPKDRFSAERLKGVDSTLKIQPAKLEDSAVYLCASSLVHRGNTEAFFGQGTRLTVV.

The chain has TRBV7-3 and TRBJ2-2; tentatively, D is TRBD2 (5 bases). Trimming pared 5 bases from V and 0 bases from J, leaving 13 bases between. Germline CDR1 is SGHTA and CDR2 is FQGTGA. The CDR3 contains 16 residues. The CDR3 spells CASSPFAGTNTGELFF. The CDR3 bases are TGTGCCAGCAGCCCTTTTGCGGGCACGAACACCGGGGAGCTGTTTTTT. The variable domain in full, completed from reference TRBV7-3 and TRBJ2-2, reads GAGVSQTPSNKVTEKGKYVELRCDPISGHTALYWYRQSLGQGPEFLIYFQGTGAADDSGLPNDRFFAVRPEGSVSTLKIQRTERGDSAVYLCASSPFAGTNTGELFFGEGSRLTVL.